This entry is about one T cell receptor (beta chain). The target antigen is unknown. The data were obtained in a study of OX40 agonist ivuxolimab in advanced cancers. Study background: Of the participants, more than 35% had some prior anti-PD-1, anti-PD-L1 or anti-CTLA-4 therapy, which was allowed. The study, taken as a whole, reports: At 0.1-3.0 mg/kg, partial responders had clonal expansion among the lowest observed.

V lost 5 bases to trimming and J lost 3 bases, with 10 bases between them. The CDR3 runs to 13 residues. Germline CDR1 and CDR2: SGHDN and FVKESK. Some clones are missing from TCRdb's copy, which holds only in-frame ones; the method was immunoSEQ multiplex PCR. The table shows roughly 100,000 clones, with under 95% occurring only once. The clonotype was recovered from an adult with an advanced solid tumor such as melanoma, head and neck, liver or kidney cancer. Source: CD4+ or CD8+ T cells sorted from blood, taken in a trial of the OX40 agonist ivuxolimab. The V and J genes are TRBV14 and TRBJ1-1; possible D gene TRBD1, 5 bases. This CDR3 reads CASSMTVDTEAFF. The CDR3, as DNA: TGTGCCAGCAGCATGACAGTGGACACTGAAGCTTTCTTT.